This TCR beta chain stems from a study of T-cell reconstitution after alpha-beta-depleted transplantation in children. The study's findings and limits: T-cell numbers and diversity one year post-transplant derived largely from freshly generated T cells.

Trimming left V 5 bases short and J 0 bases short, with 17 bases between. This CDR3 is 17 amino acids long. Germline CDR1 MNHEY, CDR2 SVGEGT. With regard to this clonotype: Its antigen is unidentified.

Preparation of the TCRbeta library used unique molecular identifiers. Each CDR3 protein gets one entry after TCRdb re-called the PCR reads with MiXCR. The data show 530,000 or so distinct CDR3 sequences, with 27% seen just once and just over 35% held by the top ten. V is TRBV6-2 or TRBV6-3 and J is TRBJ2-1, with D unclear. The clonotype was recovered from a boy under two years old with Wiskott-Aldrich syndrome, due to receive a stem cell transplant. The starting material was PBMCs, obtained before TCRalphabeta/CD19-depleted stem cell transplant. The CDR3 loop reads CASSPTRRADSYNEQFF. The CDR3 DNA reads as TGTGCCAGCAGTCCGACGAGACGCGCAGACTCCTACAATGAGCAGTTCTTC.